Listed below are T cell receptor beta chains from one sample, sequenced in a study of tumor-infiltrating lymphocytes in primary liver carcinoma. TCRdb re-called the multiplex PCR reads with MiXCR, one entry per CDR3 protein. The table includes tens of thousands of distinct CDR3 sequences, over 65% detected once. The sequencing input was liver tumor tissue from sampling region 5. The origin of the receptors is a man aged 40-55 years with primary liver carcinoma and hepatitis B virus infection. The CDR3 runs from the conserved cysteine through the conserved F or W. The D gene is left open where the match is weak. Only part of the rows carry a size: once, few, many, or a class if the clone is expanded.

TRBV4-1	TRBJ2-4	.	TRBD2	CASSRIPGTSAAKNIQYF	TGCGCCAGCAGCCGAATTCCCGGGACTAGCGCCGCCAAAAATATTCAGTACTTC
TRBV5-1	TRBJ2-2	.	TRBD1	CTSSLERQGVNGELFF	TGCACCAGCAGCTTGGAGAGACAGGGAGTAAACGGGGAGCTGTTTTTT
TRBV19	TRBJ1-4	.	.	CASSIEVRPDERLFF	TGTGCCAGTAGTATTGAGGTCCGTCCGGATGAAAGACTGTTTTTT
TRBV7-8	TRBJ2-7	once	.	CASSLDSEEYEQYF	TGTGCCAGCAGCCTAGACAGCGAAGAGTACGAGCAGTACTTC
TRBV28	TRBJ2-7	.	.	CASSFVGDYEQYF	TGTGCCAGTAGTTTCGTGGGAGACTACGAGCAGTACTTC
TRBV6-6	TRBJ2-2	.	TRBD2	CASSDGGARKLFF	TGTGCCAGCAGTGACGGGGGGGCCAGGAAGCTGTTTTTT
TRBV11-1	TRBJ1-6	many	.	CASSESGAGPSPLHF	TGTGCCAGCAGCGAAAGCGGGGCAGGGCCATCACCCCTCCACTTT
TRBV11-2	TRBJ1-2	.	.	CAGRGRDTIYGYTF	TGTGCCGGCAGAGGAAGGGACACCATCTATGGCTACACCTTC
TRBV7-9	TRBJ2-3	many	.	CASSLAGGSTDTQYF	TGTGCCAGCAGCTTAGCCGGCGGTAGCACAGATACGCAGTATTTT
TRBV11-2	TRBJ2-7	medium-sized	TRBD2	CASRGTSGRVNEQYF	TGTGCCAGCAGAGGGACTAGCGGGAGGGTCAACGAGCAGTACTTC
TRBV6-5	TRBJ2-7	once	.	CTSSSTARGYEQYF	TGTACCAGCAGTTCAACGGCCAGGGGTTACGAGCAGTACTTC
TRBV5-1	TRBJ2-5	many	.	CASSYREKETQYF	TGCGCCAGCAGCTACCGGGAGAAGGAGACCCAGTACTTC
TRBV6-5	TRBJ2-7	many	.	CASSYSTWAYEQYF	TGTGCCAGCAGTTACTCTACTTGGGCCTACGAGCAGTACTTC
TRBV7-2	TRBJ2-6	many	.	CASSQFGGANVLTF	TGTGCCAGCAGCCAGTTTGGGGGGGCCAACGTCCTGACTTTC
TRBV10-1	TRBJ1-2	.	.	CACSPIPGYGYTF	TGCGCCTGCAGTCCCATCCCCGGATACGGCTACACCTTC
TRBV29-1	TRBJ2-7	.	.	CSAGVLGAYERYF	TGCAGTGCCGGAGTCCTCGGCGCCTACGAGCGGTACTTC
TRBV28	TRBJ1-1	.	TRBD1	CASSLTGGPNTEAFF	TGTGCCAGCAGCCTGACAGGGGGCCCGAACACTGAAGCTTTCTTT
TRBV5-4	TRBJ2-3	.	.	CASSPGIADTDMQYF	TGTGCCAGCAGCCCGGGGATAGCTGACACAGATATGCAGTATTTT
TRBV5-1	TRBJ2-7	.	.	CASSLLTNTYEQYF	TGCGCCAGCAGCTTGCTCACAAATACCTACGAGCAGTACTTC
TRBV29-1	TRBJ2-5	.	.	CRADQETQYF	TGCAGGGCTGACCAAGAGACCCAGTACTTC
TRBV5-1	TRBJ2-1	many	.	CASSSGGDSYNEQFF	TGCGCCAGCAGCTCCGGGGGAGACTCCTACAATGAGCAGTTCTTC
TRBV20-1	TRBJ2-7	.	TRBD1	CSAVQGGTYEQYF	TGCAGTGCGGTACAGGGGGGAACTTACGAGCAGTACTTC
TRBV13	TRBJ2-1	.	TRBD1	CASTPRGQTSYKEQSF	TGTGCCAGCACGCCAAGGGGACAGACTTCCTACAAAGAGCAGTCCTTC
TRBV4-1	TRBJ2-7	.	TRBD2	CASSQDPCGSSYEQYF	TGCGCCAGCAGCCAAGATCCATGCGGGAGCTCCTACGAGCAATACTTC
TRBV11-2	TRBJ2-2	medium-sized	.	CASSRRGNTGELFF	TGTGCCAGCAGCCGCAGGGGGAACACCGGGGAGCTGTTTTTT
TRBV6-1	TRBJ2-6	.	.	CVSTRTADSGAIVLTF	TGTGTCAGTACCAGGACAGCGGACTCTGGGGCCATCGTCCTGACTTTC
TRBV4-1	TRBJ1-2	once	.	CANSGAANYGCTF	.
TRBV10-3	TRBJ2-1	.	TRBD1	CVIRSGQGTYNERFF	TGTGTCATTAGATCAGGACAGGGGACCTACAATGAGCGGTTCTTC
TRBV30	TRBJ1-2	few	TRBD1	CAWRPRQGDRFYGYTF	TGTGCCTGGCGCCCGAGACAGGGAGATCGATTTTATGGCTACACCTTC
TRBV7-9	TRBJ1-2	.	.	CANTLETANYGYTF	TGTGCCAACACCTTAGAAACAGCTAACTATGGCTACACCTTC
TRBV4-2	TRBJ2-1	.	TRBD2	CASSHDPELANEQFF	TGTGCCAGTAGCCATGATCCAGAACTAGCGAATGAGCAGTTCTTC
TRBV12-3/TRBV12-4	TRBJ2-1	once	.	CAISFEGTSHNEQFF	TGTGCCATCAGTTTCGAGGGAACCTCCCACAATGAGCAGTTCTTC
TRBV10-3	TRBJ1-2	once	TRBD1	CAISFQGECRGYTF	TGTGCCATCAGCTTTCAGGGGGAATGTCGTGGCTACACTTTC
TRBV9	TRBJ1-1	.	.	CASSVVQGGTEAFF	TGTGCCAGCAGCGTAGTCCAAGGTGGCACTGAAGCTTTCTTT
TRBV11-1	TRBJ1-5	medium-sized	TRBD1	CASSWGQGGGQPQHF	TGTGCCAGCAGCTGGGGACAGGGGGGCGGTCAGCCCCAGCATTTT
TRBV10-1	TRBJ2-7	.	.	CASSEKGRLYF	TGCGCCAGCAGTGAGAAGGGGAGGCTGTACTTC
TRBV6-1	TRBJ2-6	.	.	CASSGVGSGTNVLTF	.
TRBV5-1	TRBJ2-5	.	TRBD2	CASGDGTSGNQGTQYF	TGCGCCAGTGGCGATGGGACTAGCGGGAATCAAGGGACCCAGTACTTC
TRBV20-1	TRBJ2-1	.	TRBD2	CSASGSGPGTSGSNEQFF	TGCAGTGCTAGCGGGTCTGGGCCTGGGACTAGCGGCTCCAATGAGCAGTTCTTC
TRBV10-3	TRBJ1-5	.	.	CTISESSNNQHQHF	TGTACCATCAGTGAGTCGTCGAACAATCAGCACCAGCATTTT
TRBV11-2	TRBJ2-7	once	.	CAISLDGTLPYEQYF	TGTGCCATCAGCCTCGACGGGACTCTACCCTACGAGCAGTACTTT
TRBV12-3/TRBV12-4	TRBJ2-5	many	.	CASSPRQIETQYF	TGTGCCAGCAGTCCCCGACAGATAGAGACCCAGTACTTC
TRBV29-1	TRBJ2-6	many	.	CSVVGGTGANVLTF	TGCAGCGTTGTTGGGGGTACTGGGGCCAACGTCCTGACTTTC
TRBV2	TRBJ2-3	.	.	CASSTKLIWDTRYF	TGTGCCAGCAGCACCAAACTGATTTGGGATACGCGGTATTTT
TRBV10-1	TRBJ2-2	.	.	CASSKLASGELFF	TGCGCCAGCAGTAAGCTAGCGTCGGGGGAGCTGTTTTTT
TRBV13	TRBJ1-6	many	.	CASSLYGGYNSPLHF	TGTGCCAGCAGCTTATATGGGGGCTATAATTCACCCCTCCACTTT
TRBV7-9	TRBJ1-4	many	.	CASSPRPNEKLFF	TGTGCCAGCAGCCCACGCCCGAATGAAAAACTGTTTTTT
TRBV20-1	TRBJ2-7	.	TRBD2	CSARVGGARVGEQYF	TGCAGTGCTAGAGTGGGAGGGGCTAGGGTCGGCGAGCAGTACTTC